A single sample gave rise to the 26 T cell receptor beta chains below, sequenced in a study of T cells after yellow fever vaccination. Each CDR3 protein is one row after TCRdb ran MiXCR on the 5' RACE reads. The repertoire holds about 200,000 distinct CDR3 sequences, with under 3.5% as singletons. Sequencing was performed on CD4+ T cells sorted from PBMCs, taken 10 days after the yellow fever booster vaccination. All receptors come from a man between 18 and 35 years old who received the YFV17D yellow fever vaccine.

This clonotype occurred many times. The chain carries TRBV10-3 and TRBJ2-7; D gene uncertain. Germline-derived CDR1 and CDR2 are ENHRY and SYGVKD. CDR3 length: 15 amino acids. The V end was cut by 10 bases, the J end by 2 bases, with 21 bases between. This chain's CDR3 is CATKGLGRLAYEQYF. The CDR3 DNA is TGTGCCACTAAAGGGCTGGGCCGTCTGGCCTACGAGCAGTACTTC.

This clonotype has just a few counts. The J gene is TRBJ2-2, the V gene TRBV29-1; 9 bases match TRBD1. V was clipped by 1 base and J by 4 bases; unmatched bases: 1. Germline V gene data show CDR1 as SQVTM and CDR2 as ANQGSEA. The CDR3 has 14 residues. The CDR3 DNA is TGCAGCGTTGAAGGGGACAGGGTCACCGGGGAGCTGTTTTTT. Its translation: CSVEGDRVTGELFF.

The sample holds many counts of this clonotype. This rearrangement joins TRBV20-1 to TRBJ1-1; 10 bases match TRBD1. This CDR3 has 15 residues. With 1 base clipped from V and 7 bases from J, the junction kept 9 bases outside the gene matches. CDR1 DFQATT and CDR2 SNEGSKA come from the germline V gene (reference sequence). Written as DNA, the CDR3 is TGCAGTGCTAGAGTCCCGGGACAGGGGACGGATGAAGCTTTCTTT. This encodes CSARVPGQGTDEAFF.

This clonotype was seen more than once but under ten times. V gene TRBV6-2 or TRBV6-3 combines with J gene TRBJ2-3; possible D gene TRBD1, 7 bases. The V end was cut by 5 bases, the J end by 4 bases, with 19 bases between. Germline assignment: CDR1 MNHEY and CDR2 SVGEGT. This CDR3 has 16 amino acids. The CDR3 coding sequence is TGTGCCAGCAGTGTCAGGGGGGCTCTTGGTGCAGATACGCAGTATTTT. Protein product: CASSVRGALGADTQYF.

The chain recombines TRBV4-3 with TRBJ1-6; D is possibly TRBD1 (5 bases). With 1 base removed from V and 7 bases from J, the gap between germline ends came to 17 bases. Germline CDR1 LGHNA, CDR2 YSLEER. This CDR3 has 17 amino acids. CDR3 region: CASSQVPPRGGNSPLHF. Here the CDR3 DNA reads TGCGCCAGCAGCCAAGTCCCTCCGCGGGGGGGGAATTCACCCCTCCACTTT.

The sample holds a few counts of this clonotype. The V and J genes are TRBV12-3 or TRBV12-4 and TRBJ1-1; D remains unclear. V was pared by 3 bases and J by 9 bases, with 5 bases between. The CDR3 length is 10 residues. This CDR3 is CASSLGKAFF. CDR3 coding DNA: TGTGCCAGCAGTTTGGGGAAAGCTTTCTTT.

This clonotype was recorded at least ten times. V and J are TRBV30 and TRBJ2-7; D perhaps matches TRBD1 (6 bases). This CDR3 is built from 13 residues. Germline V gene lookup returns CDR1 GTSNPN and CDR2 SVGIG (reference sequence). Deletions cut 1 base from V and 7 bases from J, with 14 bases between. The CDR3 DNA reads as TGTGCCTGGAGTGGAACAGGGCTGGGGGAGCAGTACTTC. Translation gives CAWSGTGLGEQYF. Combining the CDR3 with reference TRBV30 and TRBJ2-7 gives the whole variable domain SQTIHQWPATLVQPVGSPLSLECTVEGTSNPNLYWYRQAAGRGLQLLFYSVGIGQISSEVPQNLSASRPQDRQFILSSKKLLLSDSGFYLCAWSGTGLGEQYFGPGTRLTVT.

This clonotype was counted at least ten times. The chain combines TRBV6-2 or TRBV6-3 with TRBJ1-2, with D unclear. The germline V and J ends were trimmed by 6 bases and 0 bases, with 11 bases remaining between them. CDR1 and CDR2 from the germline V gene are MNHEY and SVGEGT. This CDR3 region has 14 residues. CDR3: CASRRTETNYGYTF. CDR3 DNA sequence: TGTGCCAGCAGGCGGACGGAAACTAACTATGGCTACACCTTC.

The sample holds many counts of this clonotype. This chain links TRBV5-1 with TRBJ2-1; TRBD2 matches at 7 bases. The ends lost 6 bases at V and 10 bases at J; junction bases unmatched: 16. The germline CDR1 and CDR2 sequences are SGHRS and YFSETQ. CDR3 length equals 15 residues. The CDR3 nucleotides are TGCGCCAGCACAATGACGGGGGGTACTATTAGCGAGCAGTTCTTC. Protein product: CASTMTGGTISEQFF.

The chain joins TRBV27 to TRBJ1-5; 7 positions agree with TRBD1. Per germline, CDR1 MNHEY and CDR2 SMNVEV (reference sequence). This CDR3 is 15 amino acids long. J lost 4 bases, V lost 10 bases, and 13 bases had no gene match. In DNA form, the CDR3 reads TGTGCCACCAGGGGGATGAAGGGTGTGAATCAGCCCCAGCATTTT. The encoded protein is CATRGMKGVNQPQHF.

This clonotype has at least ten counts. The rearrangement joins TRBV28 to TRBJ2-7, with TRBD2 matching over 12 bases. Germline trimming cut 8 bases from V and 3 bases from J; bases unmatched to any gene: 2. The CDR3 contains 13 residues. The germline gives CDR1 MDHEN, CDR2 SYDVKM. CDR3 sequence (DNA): TGTGCCAGCGCTAGCGGGGGGGGCTACGAGCAGTACTTC. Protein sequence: CASASGGGYEQYF. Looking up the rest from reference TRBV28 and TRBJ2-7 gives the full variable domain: DVKVTQSSRYLVKRTGEKVFLECVQDMDHENMFWYRQDPGLGLRLIYFSYDVKMKEKGDIPEGYSVSREKKERFSLILESASTNQTSMYLCASASGGGYEQYFGPGTRLTVT.

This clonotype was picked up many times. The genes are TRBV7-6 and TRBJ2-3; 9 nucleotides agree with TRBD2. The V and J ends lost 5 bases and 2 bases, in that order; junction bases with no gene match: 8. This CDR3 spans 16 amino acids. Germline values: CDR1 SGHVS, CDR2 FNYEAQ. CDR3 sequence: CASSPAGGLSTDTQYF. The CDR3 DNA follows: TGTGCCAGCAGCCCCGCGGGGGGGCTGTCCACAGATACGCAGTATTTT.

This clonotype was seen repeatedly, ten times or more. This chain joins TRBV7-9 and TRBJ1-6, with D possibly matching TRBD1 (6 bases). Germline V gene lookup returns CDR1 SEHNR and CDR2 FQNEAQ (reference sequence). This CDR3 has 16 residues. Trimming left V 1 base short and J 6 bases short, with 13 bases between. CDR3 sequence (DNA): TGTGCCAGCAGCTTAGGTACAGGGAGACTTAATTCACCCCTCCACTTT. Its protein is CASSLGTGRLNSPLHF.

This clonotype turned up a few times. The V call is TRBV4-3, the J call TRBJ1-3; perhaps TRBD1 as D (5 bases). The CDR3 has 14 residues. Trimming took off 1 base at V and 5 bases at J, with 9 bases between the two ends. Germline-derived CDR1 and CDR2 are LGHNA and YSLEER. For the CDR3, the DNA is TGCGCCAGCAGCCAAGTAGGGGCGCGAAACACCATATATTTT. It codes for CASSQVGARNTIYF.

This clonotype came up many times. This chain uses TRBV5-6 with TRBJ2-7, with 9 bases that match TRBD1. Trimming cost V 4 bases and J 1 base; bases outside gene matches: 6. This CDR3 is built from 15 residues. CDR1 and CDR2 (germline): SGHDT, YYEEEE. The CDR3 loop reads CASSDAGTGSYEQYF. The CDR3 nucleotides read TGTGCCAGCAGCGACGCCGGGACAGGGTCCTACGAGCAGTACTTC.

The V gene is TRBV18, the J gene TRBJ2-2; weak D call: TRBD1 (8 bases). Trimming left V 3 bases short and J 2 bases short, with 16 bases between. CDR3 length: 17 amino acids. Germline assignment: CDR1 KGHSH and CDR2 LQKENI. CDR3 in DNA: TGTGCCAGCTCACCCCCCGGACAGGGACTAAACACCGGGGAGCTGTTTTTT. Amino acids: CASSPPGQGLNTGELFF.

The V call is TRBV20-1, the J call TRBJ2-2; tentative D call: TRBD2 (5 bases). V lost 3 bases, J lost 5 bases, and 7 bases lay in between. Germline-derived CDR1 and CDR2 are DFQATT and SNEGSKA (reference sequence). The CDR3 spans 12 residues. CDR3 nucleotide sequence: TGCAGTGCTAGTCGGGGAACCGGGGAGCTGTTTTTT. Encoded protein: CSASRGTGELFF.

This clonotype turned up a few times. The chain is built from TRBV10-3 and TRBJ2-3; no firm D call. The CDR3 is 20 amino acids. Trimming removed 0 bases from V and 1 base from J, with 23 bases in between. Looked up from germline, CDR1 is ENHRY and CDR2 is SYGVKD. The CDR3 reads CAISESSNLIKFGRTDTQYF. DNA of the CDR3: TGTGCCATCAGTGAGTCCTCAAATCTCATTAAGTTTGGGCGCACAGATACGCAGTATTTT.

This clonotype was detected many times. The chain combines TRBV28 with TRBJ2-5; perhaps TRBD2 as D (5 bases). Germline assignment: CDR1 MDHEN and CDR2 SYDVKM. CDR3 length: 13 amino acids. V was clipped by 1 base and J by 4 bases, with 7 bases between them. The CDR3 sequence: CASSLSGRETQYF. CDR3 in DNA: TGTGCCAGCAGTTTATCGGGGAGAGAGACCCAGTACTTC.

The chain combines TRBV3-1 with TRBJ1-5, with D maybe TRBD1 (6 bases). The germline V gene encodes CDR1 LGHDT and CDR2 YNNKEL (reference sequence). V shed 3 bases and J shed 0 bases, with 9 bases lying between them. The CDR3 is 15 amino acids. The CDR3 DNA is TGTGCCAGCAGCCATCGGGACAATAGCAATCAGCCCCAGCATTTT. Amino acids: CASSHRDNSNQPQHF.

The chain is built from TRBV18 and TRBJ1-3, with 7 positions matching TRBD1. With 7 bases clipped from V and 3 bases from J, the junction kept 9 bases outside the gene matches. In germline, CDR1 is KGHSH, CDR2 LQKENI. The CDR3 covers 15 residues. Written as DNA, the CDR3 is TGTGCCAGCTTCGACAGGGCCAAAAGTGGAAACACCATATATTTT. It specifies CASFDRAKSGNTIYF.

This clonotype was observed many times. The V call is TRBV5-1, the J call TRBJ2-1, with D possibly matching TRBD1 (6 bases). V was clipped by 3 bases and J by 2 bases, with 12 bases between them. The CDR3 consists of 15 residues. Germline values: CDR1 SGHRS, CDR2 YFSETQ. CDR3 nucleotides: TGCGCCAGCAGCTCCCAGGGGTACCCCTACAATGAGCAGTTCTTC. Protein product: CASSSQGYPYNEQFF.

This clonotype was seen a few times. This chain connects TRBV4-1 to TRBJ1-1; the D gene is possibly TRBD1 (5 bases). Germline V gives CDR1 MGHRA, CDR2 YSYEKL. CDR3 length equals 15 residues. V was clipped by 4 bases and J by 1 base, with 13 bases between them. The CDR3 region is CASSRGLTANTEAFF. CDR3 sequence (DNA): TGCGCCAGCAGCCGAGGGTTGACAGCGAACACTGAAGCTTTCTTT.

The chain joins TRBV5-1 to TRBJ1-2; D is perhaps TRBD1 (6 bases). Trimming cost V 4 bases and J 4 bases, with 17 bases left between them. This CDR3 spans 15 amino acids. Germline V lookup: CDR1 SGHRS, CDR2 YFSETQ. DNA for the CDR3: TGCGCCAGCAGCACTGAACAGGGCGTCCGCTATGGCTACACCTTC. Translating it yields CASSTEQGVRYGYTF.

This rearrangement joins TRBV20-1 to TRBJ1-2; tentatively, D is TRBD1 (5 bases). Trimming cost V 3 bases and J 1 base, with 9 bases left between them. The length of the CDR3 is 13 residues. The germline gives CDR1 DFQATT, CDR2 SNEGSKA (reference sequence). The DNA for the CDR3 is TGCAGTGCTAGCCCCAGGGTTAACTATGGCTACACCTTC. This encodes CSASPRVNYGYTF.

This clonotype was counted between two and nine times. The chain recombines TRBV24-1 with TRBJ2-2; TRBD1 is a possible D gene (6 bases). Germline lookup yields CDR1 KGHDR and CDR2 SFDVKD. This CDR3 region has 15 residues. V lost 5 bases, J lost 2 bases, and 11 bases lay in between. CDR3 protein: CATSGARGNTGELFF. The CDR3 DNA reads TGTGCCACCAGTGGCGCCAGGGGAAACACCGGGGAGCTGTTTTTT.